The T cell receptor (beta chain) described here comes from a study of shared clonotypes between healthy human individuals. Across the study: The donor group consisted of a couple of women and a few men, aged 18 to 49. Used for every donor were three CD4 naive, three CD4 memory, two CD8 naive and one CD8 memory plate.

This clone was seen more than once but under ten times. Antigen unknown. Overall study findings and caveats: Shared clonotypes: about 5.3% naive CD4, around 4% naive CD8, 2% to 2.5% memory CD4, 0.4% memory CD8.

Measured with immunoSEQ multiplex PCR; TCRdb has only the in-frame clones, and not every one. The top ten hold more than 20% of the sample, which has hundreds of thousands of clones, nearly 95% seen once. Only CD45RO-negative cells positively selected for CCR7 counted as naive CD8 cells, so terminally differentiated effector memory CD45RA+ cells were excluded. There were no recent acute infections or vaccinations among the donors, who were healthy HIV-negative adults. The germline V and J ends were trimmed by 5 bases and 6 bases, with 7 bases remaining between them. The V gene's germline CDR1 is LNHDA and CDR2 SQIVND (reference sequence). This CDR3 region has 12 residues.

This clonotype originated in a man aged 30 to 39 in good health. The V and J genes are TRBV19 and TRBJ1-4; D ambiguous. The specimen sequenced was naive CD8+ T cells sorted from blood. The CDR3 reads CASSRIDEKLFF. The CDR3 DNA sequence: TGTGCCAGTAGTCGAATAGATGAAAAACTGTTTTTT.